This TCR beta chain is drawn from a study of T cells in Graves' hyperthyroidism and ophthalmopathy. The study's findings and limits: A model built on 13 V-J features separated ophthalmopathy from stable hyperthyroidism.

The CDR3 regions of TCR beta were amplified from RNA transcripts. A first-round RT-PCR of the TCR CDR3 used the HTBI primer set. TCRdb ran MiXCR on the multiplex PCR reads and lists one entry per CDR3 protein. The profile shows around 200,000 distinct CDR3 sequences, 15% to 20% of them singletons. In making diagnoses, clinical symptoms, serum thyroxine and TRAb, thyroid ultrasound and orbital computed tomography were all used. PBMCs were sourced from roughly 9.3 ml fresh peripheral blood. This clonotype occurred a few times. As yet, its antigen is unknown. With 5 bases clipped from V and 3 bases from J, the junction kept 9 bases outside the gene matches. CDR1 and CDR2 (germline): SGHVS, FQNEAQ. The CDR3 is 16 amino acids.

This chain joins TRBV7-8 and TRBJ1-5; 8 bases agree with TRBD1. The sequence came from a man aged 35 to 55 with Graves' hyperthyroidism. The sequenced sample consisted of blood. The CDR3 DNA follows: TGTGCCAGCAGCCCTAGACAGGGGTTTGACAATCAGCCCCAGCATTTT. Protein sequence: CASSPRQGFDNQPQHF.